These 9 T cell receptor beta chains were sequenced from one sample in a study of type 1 and type 2 diabetes patients. PCR was run on genomic DNA. The TCR beta CDR3 region was amplified using 30 forward and 13 reverse primers. TCRdb re-called the multiplex PCR reads through MiXCR, storing one row per CDR3 protein. Of around 300,000 distinct CDR3 sequences listed, approximately 50% were seen once; the top ten hold roughly an eighth. Sequencing was performed on peripheral blood mononuclear cells (PBMCs). The source is a man between 18 and 35 years old with type 2 diabetes.

This clonotype was observed a few times. The chain carries TRBV12-3 or TRBV12-4 and TRBJ1-1, with D perhaps TRBD1 (5 bases). The ends were cut back, 2 bases at V and 4 bases at J, with 11 bases in the middle. The CDR3 is made up of 14 amino acids. CDR3: CASSLKGRGTEAFF. Here the CDR3 DNA reads TGTGCCAGCAGTTTAAAGGGACGGGGCACTGAAGCTTTCTTT.

V gene TRBV12-3 or TRBV12-4 combines with J gene TRBJ2-1; D gene ambiguous. The CDR3 spans 14 residues. The V end lost 6 bases, the J end lost 7 bases, and 16 bases lay between the germline ends. The CDR3 loop is CASSVGSLFNEQFF. CDR3 DNA sequence: TGTGCCAGCAGCGTAGGTTCCCTTTTTAATGAGCAGTTCTTC.

This clonotype was seen more than once but under ten times. This chain joins TRBV7-8 and TRBJ2-2; no firm D call. Trimming removed 1 base at V and 1 base at J, with 7 bases between. Looked up from germline, CDR1 is SGHVS and CDR2 is FQNEAQ. The CDR3 sequence is 15 residues long. The CDR3 reads CASSLGSVNTGELFF. The CDR3 DNA reads TGTGCCAGCAGCTTAGGTAGTGTGAACACCGGGGAGCTGTTTTTT.

The chain uses TRBV7-3 and TRBJ1-2; unclear D gene. V lost 9 bases and J lost 0, with 11 bases in between. This CDR3 has 13 amino acids. Germline loops: CDR1 SGHTA, CDR2 FQGTGA. The CDR3: CASTPLSNYGYTF. CDR3 DNA sequence: TGTGCCAGTACCCCATTATCTAACTATGGCTACACCTTC.

This clonotype was seen only a few times. This chain joins TRBV28 and TRBJ1-1; D ambiguous. The CDR3 covers 15 residues. Germline values: CDR1 MDHEN, CDR2 SYDVKM. V shed 6 bases and J shed 0 bases, with 14 bases lying between them. In DNA form, the CDR3 reads TGTGCCAGCAGCCCCCTTGGCCCGATGAACACTGAAGCTTTCTTT. Encoded protein: CASSPLGPMNTEAFF.

This clonotype was seen ten or more times. The J gene is TRBJ2-3, the V gene TRBV30; a weak D match, TRBD2 (6 bases). The CDR3 is made up of 15 amino acids. Trimming took 8 bases from V and 2 from J, leaving 20 bases between them. Germline CDR1 GTSNPN, CDR2 SVGIG (reference sequence). CDR3 amino acids: CAGGSTRVYTDTQYF. The CDR3 nucleotides read TGTGCCGGAGGGTCGACCCGGGTTTACACAGATACGCAGTATTTT.

This clonotype was found many times. The chain couples TRBV30 to TRBJ1-6; no clear D gene. CDR1 GTSNPN and CDR2 SVGIG come from the germline V gene (reference sequence). The V end lost 2 bases, the J end lost 8 bases, and 10 bases lay between the germline ends. This CDR3 comprises 13 residues. CDR3 sequence (DNA): TGTGCCTGGAGTTCCCGCGATGATTCACCCCTCCACTTT. Translating gives CAWSSRDDSPLHF.

The CDR3 reads CASSWSQTTGELFF. For the CDR3, the DNA is TGTGCCAGCAGCTGGTCACAGACCACCGGGGAGCTGTTTTTT. The chain couples TRBV6-2 or TRBV6-3 to TRBJ2-2; D not resolved. Germline V gene data show CDR1 as MNHEY and CDR2 as SVGEGT. The CDR3 extends over 14 amino acids. V was cut by 6 bases and J by 4 bases, with 12 bases left in between.

This chain links TRBV7-8 with TRBJ1-6; 7 bases map to TRBD1. The CDR3 covers 13 residues. V lost 6 bases to trimming and J lost 7 bases; unmatched junction nucleotides: 3. Germline-derived CDR1 and CDR2 are SGHVS and FQNEAQ. The CDR3 DNA is TGTGCCAGCAGACGGGACAGCAATTCACCCCTCCACTTT. Residues: CASRRDSNSPLHF.